This TCR beta chain is drawn from a study of spatial heterogeneity in lung cancer. Study-level information: Approximately two years after resection was the median timing of the follow-up PBMC samples, which were sequenced when available.

Time point: blood at routine non-recurrence follow-up after resection. The CDR3 is 13 residues long. CDR1 MRHNA and CDR2 SNTAGT come from the germline V gene. V was shortened by 11 bases and J by 0 bases, with 13 bases between the two germline ends. Findings and limits, study-wide: Ubiquitous expanded tumor TCRs were observed in blood more at resection than follow-up.

This clonotype has just a few counts. Its antigen is unknown. MiXCR, run by TCRdb on the 5' RACE reads, gives a single entry per CDR3 protein. The sample yields around 100,000 distinct CDR3 sequences, 10% to 13% seen once. J is TRBJ1-1 and V is TRBV6-4, with D unresolved. Source: PBMCs, taken at follow-up. The receptor's source is a female donor with early-stage non-small cell lung cancer. The CDR3 DNA follows: TGTGCCTCCCGAGAGGGATTGAACACTGAAGCTTTCTTT. Translation: CASREGLNTEAFF.